The clone carrying this T cell receptor beta chain is a singleton in its sample. The target antigen is unknown. The data derive from a study of OX40 agonist ivuxolimab in advanced cancers. Study conclusions and caveats: The mean number of expanded clones was higher in CD8+ T cells than in CD4+.

Germline CDR1 is SEHNR and CDR2 is FQNEAQ (reference sequence). Trimming took off 3 bases at V and 2 bases at J, with 2 bases between the two ends. CDR3 length: 11 residues. TCRdb keeps only in-frame clones here, not all; method: immunoSEQ multiplex PCR. This table holds under 140,000 clones, about 92% found once. Here the sequenced sample was CD4+ or CD8+ T cells sorted from blood, taken in a trial of the OX40 agonist ivuxolimab. J is TRBJ2-7 and V is TRBV7-9; D ambiguous. The TCR comes from an adult with an advanced solid tumor such as melanoma, head and neck, liver or kidney cancer. CDR3 protein: CASSLTYEQYF. The CDR3 DNA reads TGTGCCAGCAGCTTGACCTACGAGCAGTACTTC.